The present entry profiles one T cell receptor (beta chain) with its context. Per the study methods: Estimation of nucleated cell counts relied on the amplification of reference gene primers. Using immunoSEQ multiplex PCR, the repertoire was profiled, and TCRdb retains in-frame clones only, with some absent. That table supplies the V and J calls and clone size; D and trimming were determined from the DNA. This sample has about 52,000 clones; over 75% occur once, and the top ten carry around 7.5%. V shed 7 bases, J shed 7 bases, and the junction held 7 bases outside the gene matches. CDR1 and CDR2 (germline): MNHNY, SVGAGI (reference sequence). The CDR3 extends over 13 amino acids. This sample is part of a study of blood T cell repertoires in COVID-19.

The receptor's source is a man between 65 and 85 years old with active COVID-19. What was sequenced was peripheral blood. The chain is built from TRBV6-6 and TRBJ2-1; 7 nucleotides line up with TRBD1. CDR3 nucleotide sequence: TGTGCCAGCAAACTGGGACAGTCAAATGAGCAGTTCTTC. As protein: CASKLGQSNEQFF.